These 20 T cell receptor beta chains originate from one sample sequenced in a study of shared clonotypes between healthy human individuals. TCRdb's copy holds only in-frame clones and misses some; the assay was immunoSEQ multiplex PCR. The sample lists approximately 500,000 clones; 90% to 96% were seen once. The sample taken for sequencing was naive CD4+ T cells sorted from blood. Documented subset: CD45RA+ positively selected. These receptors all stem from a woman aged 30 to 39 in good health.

The CDR3 spells CASSLEDRVDTIYF. CDR3 nucleotide sequence: TGTGCCAGCAGCTTGGAGGACAGGGTGGACACCATATATTTT. V is TRBV5-4 and J is TRBJ1-3, with 8 bases matching TRBD1. J was trimmed by 8 bases and V by 0 bases; bases with no gene match: 4. The length of the CDR3 is 14 residues. CDR1 SGHNT and CDR2 YYREEE come from the germline V gene (reference sequence).

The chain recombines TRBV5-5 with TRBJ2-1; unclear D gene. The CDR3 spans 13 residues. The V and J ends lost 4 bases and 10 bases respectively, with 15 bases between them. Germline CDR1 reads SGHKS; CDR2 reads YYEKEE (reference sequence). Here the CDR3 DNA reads TGTGCCAGCAGCCCAAGAATCAACCAAGAGCAGTTCTTC. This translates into CASSPRINQEQFF.

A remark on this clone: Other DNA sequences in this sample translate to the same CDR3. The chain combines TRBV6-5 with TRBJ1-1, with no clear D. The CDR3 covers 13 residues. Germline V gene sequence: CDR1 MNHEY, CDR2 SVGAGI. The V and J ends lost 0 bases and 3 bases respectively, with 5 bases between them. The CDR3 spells CASSYSRDTEAFF. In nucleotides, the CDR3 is TGTGCCAGCAGTTACTCGAGAGACACTGAAGCTTTCTTT.

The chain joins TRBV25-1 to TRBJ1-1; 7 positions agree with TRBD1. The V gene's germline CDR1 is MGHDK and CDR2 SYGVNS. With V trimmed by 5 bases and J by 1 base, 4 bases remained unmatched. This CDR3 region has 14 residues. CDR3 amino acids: CASSPTGPNTEAFF. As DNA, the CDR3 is TGTGCCAGCAGTCCGACAGGGCCGAACACTGAAGCTTTCTTT.

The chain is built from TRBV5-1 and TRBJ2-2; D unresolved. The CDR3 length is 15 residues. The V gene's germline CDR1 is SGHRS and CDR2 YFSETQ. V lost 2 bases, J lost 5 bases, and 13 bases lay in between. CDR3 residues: CASSFHNRQTGELFF. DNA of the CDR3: TGCGCCAGCAGCTTTCACAATCGACAAACCGGGGAGCTGTTTTTT.

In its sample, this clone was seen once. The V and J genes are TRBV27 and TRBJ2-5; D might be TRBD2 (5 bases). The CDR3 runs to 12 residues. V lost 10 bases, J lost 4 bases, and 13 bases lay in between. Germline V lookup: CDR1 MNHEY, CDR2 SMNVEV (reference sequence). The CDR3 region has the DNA TGTGCCACCCGCCGGGCGGGAGAGACCCAGTACTTC. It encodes CATRRAGETQYF.

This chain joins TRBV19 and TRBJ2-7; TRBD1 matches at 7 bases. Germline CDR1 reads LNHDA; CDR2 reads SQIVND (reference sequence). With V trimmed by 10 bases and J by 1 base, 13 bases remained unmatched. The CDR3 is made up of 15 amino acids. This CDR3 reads CATSSWDRDSYEQYF. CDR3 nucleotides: TGTGCCACCAGCTCCTGGGACAGAGATTCCTACGAGCAGTACTTC.

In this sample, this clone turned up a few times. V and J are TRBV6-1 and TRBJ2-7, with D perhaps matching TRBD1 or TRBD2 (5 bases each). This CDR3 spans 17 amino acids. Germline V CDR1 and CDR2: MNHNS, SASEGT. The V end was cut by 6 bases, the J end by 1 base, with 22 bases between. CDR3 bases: TGTGCCAGCAGGGAAATCACAACGGGACGGCTTTCCTACGAGCAGTACTTC. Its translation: CASREITTGRLSYEQYF.

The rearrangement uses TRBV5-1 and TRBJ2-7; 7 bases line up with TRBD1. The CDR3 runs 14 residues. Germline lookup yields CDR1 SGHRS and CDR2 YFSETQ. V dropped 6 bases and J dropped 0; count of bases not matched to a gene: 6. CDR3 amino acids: CASTPGQTSYEQYF. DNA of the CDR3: TGCGCCAGCACCCCGGGACAGACCTCCTACGAGCAGTACTTC.

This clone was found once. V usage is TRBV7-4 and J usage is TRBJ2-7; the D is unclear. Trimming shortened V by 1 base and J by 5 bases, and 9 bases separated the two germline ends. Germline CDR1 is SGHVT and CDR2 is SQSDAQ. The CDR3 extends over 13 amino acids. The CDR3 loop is CASSLVILDEQYF. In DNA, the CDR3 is TGTGCCAGCAGCTTAGTGATATTAGACGAGCAGTACTTC.

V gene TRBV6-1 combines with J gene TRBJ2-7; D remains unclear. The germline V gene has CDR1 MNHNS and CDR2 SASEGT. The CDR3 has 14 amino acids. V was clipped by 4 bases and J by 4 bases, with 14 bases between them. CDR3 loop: CASSVDGEVYEQYF. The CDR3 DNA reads TGTGCCAGCAGTGTGGACGGCGAAGTGTACGAGCAGTACTTC.

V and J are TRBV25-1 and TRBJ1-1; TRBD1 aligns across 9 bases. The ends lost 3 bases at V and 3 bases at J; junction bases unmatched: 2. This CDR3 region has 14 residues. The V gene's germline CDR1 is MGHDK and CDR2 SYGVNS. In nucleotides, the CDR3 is TGTGCCAGCAGTGACGACAGGGGGTACACTGAAGCTTTCTTT. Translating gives CASSDDRGYTEAFF.

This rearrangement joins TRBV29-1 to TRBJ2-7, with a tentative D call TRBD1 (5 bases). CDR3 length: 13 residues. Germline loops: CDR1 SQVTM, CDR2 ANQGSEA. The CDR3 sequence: CITVGQGFDEQYF. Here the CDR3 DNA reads TGCATCACCGTGGGGCAGGGATTTGACGAGCAGTACTTC.

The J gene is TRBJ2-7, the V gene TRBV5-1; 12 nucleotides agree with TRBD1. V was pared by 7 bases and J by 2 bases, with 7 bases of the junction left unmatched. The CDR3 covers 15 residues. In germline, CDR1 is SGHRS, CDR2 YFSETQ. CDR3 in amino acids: CASRDRGPLAYEQYF. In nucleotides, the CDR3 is TGCGCCAGCCGGGACAGGGGGCCCCTCGCCTACGAGCAGTACTTC.

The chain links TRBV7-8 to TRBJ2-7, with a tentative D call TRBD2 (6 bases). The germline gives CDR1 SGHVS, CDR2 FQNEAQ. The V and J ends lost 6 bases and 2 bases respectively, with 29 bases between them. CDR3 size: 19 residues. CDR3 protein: CASSPFPQAGITITYEQYF. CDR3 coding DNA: TGTGCCAGCAGTCCCTTCCCCCAGGCGGGAATCACCATCACCTACGAGCAGTACTTC. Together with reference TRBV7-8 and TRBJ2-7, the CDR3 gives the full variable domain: GAGVSQSPRYKVAKRGQDVALRCDPISGHVSLFWYQQALGQGPEFLTYFQNEAQLDKSGLPSDRFFAERPEGSVSTLKIQRTQQEDSAVYLCASSPFPQAGITITYEQYFGPGTRLTVT.

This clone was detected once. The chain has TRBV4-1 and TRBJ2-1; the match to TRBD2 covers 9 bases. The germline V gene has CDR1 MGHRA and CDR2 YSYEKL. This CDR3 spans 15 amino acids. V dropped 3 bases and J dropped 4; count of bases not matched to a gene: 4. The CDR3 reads CASSQLLAGYNEQFF. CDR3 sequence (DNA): TGCGCCAGCAGCCAGCTACTAGCGGGTTACAATGAGCAGTTCTTC.

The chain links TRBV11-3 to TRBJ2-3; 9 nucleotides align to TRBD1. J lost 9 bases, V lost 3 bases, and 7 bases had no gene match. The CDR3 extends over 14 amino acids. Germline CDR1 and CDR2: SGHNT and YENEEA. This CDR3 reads CASSFPGTGSTQYF. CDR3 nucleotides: TGTGCCAGCAGCTTCCCTGGGACAGGGAGCACGCAGTATTTT.

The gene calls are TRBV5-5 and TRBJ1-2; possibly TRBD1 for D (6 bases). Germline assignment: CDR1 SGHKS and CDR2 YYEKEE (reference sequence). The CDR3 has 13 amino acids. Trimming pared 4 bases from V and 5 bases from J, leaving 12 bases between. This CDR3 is CASSLTGRYGYTF. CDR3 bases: TGTGCCAGCAGCCTAACAGGGAGATATGGCTACACCTTC.

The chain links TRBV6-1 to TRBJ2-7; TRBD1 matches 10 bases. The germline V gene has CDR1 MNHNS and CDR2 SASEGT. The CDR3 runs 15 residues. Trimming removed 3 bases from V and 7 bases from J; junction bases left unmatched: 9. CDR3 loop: CASSDETGGQEEQYF. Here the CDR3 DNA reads TGTGCCAGCAGTGATGAGACAGGGGGCCAAGAGGAGCAGTACTTC.

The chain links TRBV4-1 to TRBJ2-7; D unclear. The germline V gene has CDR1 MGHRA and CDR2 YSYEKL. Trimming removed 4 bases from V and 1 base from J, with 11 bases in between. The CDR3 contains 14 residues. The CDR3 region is CASSPFLVSYEQYF. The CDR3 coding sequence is TGCGCCAGCAGCCCCTTTTTAGTTTCCTACGAGCAGTACTTC.